A selection of T cell receptor beta chains follows, all from one sample in a study of CD8 T cells in ankylosing spondylitis. TCRdb ran MiXCR on the 5' RACE reads and lists one entry per CDR3 protein. This sample has under 850,000 distinct CDR3 sequences, with under 20% found just once. Sequencing input: blood, either unsorted or a sorted T cell fraction (not recorded which). These receptors were taken from a male donor with ankylosing spondylitis. Each CDR3 is given with its conserved first and last residue. The D gene is left open where the match is weak. Expanded clones are given a class, and other clones once, few, many or no size at all.

size	D	J	V	CDR3	DNA
.	TRBD2	TRBJ2-3	TRBV7-3	CASSRGLAGLATQYF	TGTGCCAGCAGCCGGGGACTAGCGGGATTGGCTACGCAGTATTTT
.	TRBD1	TRBJ2-1	TRBV5-1	CASSWTGGQEQFF	TGCGCCAGCTCCTGGACAGGGGGGCAGGAGCAGTTCTTC
.	.	TRBJ2-1	TRBV10-3	CAISASRGDEQFF	TGTGCCATCAGTGCGTCTAGGGGGGATGAGCAGTTCTTC
few	TRBD1	TRBJ1-5	TRBV12-3/TRBV12-4	CASSSRTGGGQPQHF	TGTGCCAGCAGTTCTAGGACAGGCGGCGGGCAGCCCCAGCATTTT
few	TRBD2	TRBJ2-7	TRBV7-9	CASSLGSGLAGYEQYF	TGTGCCAGCAGCTTAGGTTCGGGTCTAGCGGGTTACGAGCAGTACTTC
.	.	TRBJ2-7	TRBV12-3/TRBV12-4	CASRLGDGYEQYF	TGTGCCAGCAGACTAGGGGATGGGTACGAGCAGTACTTC
few	.	TRBJ2-5	TRBV7-2	CASSLDRSRETQYF	TGTGCCAGCAGCTTAGATCGGTCGAGAGAGACCCAGTACTTC
.	.	TRBJ2-2	TRBV19	CASSINQRSGELFF	TGTGCCAGTAGTATTAACCAGCGGTCCGGGGAGCTGTTTTTT
.	TRBD1	TRBJ2-6	TRBV6-5	CASSYLTGSAGANVLTF	TGTGCCAGCAGTTATTTGACAGGGAGCGCTGGGGCCAACGTCCTGACTTTC
few	TRBD2	TRBJ2-1	TRBV6-2/TRBV6-3	CASSYVGLASGEQFF	TGTGCCAGCAGTTACGTAGGACTAGCGTCGGGTGAGCAGTTCTTC
many	TRBD1	TRBJ2-2	TRBV10-3	CAINRDRDNTGELFF	TGTGCCATCAACCGGGACAGGGACAACACCGGGGAGCTGTTTTTT
.	.	TRBJ2-5	TRBV12-3/TRBV12-4	CASTSWGGAKETQYF	TGTGCCAGCACTTCCTGGGGGGGGGCCAAGGAGACCCAGTACTTC
few	.	TRBJ1-5	TRBV4-1	CASSQDGPGDQPQHF	TGCGCCAGCAGCCAAGATGGGCCAGGGGATCAGCCCCAGCATTTT
few	TRBD2	TRBJ2-1	TRBV3-1	CASSQEGWLAGGHSSYNEQFF	TGTGCCAGCAGCCAAGAGGGGTGGCTAGCGGGGGGCCACAGCTCCTACAATGAGCAGTTCTTC
.	.	TRBJ2-1	TRBV20-1	CSAIQITDNEQFF	TGCAGTGCTATTCAGATCACGGACAATGAGCAGTTCTTC
few	.	TRBJ1-5	TRBV5-1	CASSTEGGNQPQHF	TGCGCCAGCAGTACCGAGGGTGGAAATCAGCCCCAGCATTTT
.	.	TRBJ2-5	TRBV5-6	CASSSTKGILEETQYF	TGTGCCAGCAGCTCCACCAAGGGAATACTGGAGGAGACCCAGTACTTC
few	TRBD1	TRBJ1-1	TRBV6-1	CASTEQGASTEAFF	TGTGCCAGCACCGAACAGGGGGCGTCCACTGAAGCTTTCTTT
few	TRBD1	TRBJ1-2	TRBV19	CASRGTEGNYGYTF	TGTGCCAGTAGAGGGACAGAGGGGAACTATGGCTACACCTTC
.	.	TRBJ2-3	TRBV6-1	CAIKGLVSTDTQYF	TGTGCCATCAAGGGACTTGTAAGCACAGATACGCAGTATTTT
few	.	TRBJ1-5	TRBV12-5	CASGQVQGDNQPQHF	TGTGCTAGTGGCCAGGTGCAAGGAGACAATCAGCCCCAGCATTTT
.	.	TRBJ2-5	TRBV12-3/TRBV12-4	CASSLGSASWGTQYF	TGTGCCAGCAGTTTAGGCAGTGCCTCCTGGGGGACCCAGTACTTC
few	TRBD2	TRBJ2-1	TRBV6-1	CASSQSGLAGSNEQFF	TGTGCCAGCAGTCAAAGCGGATTAGCGGGTTCAAATGAGCAGTTCTTC
.	.	TRBJ1-1	TRBV30	CAWSKGTEAFF	TGTGCCTGGAGTAAAGGTACTGAAGCTTTCTTT
.	.	TRBJ2-1	TRBV7-9	CASSLKVALYNEQFF	TGTGCCAGCAGCTTAAAAGTAGCGCTTTACAATGAGCAGTTCTTC
.	TRBD1	TRBJ2-7	TRBV20-1	CSALQGASYEQYF	TGCAGTGCTTTACAGGGGGCGTCGTACGAGCAGTACTTC
few	TRBD1	TRBJ1-1	TRBV6-1	CASSGGDRGNTEAFF	TGTGCCAGCAGTGGGGGGGACAGGGGGAACACTGAAGCTTTCTTT
.	.	TRBJ2-5	TRBV5-1	CASSLGQPQETQYF	TGCGCCAGCAGCTTGGGCCAGCCCCAAGAGACCCAGTACTTC
.	.	TRBJ2-2	TRBV2	CASKGSGLTAGELFF	TGTGCCAGCAAGGGGAGCGGGCTGACGGCCGGGGAGCTGTTTTTT
.	TRBD1	TRBJ1-2	TRBV2	CASKLATGANYGYTF	TGTGCCAGCAAACTCGCTACAGGGGCTAACTATGGCTACACCTTC
.	.	TRBJ2-2	TRBV7-2	CASSLALAEGTGELFF	TGTGCCAGCAGCTTAGCGCTAGCAGAAGGCACCGGGGAGCTGTTTTTT
.	.	TRBJ1-1	TRBV29-1	CSVDSYTEAFF	TGCAGCGTTGACAGCTACACTGAAGCTTTCTTT
.	.	TRBJ2-1	TRBV7-2	CASSSRDGDRQFF	TGTGCCAGCAGCTCCCGGGATGGGGACCGGCAGTTCTTC